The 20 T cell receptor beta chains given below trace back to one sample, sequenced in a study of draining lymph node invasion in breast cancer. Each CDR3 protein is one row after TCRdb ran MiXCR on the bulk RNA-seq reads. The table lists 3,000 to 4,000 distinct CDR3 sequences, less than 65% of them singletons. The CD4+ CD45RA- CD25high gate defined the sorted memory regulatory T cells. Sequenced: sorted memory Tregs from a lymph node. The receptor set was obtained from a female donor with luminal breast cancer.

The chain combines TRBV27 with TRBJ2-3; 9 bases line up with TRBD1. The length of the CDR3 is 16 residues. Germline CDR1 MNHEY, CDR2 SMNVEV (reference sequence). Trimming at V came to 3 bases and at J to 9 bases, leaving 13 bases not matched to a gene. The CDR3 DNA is TGTGCCAGCAGTTTTAGCTACAGGGGGCGCGGAGGAACGCAGTATTTT. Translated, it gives CASSFSYRGRGGTQYF.

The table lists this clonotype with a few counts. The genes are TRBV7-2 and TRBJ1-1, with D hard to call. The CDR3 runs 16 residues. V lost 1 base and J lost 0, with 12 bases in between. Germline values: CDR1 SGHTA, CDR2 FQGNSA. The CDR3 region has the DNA TGTGCCAGCAGCTTAGTTGGTGCGGGAGTGAACACTGAAGCTTTCTTT. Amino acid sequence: CASSLVGAGVNTEAFF.

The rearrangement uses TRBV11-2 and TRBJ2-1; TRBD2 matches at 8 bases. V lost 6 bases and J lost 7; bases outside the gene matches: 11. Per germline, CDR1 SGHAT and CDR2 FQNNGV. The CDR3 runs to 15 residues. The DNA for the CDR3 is TGTGCCAGCAGTCCTCCCCCCGGGAGGGTGAATGAGCAGTTCTTC. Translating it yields CASSPPPGRVNEQFF.

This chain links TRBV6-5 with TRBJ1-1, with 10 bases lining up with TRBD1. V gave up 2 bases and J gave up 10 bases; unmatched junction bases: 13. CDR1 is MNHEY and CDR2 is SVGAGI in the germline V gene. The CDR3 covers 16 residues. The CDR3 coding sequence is TGTGCCAGCAGTTACGTCCCGGAGGGACAGGGGCTAGGAGCTTTCTTT. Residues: CASSYVPEGQGLGAFF.

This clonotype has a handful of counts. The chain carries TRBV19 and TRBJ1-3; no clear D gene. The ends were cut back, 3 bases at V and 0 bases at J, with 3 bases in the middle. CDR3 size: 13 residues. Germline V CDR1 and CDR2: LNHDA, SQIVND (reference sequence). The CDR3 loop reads CASSIVSGNTIYF. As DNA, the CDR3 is TGTGCCAGTAGTATCGTCTCTGGAAACACCATATATTTT.

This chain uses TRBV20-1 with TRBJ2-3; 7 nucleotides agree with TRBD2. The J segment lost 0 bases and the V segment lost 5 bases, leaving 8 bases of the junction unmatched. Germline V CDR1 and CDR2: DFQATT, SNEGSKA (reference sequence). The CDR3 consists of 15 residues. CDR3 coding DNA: TGCAGTGCTGGGACCAGCGGGGTGAGCACAGATACGCAGTATTTT. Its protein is CSAGTSGVSTDTQYF.

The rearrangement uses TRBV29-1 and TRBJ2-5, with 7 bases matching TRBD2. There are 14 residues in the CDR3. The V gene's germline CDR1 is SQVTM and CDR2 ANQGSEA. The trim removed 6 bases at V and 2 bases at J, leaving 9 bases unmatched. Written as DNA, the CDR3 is TGCAGCGTCGACATAGGCGGGAGACAAGAGACCCAGTACTTC. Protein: CSVDIGGRQETQYF.

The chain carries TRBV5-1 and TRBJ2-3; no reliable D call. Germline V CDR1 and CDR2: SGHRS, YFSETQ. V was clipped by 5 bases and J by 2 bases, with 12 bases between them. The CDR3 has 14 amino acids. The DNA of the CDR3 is TGCGCCAGCAGTCGGGCAGGAGACACAGATACGCAGTATTTT. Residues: CASSRAGDTDTQYF.

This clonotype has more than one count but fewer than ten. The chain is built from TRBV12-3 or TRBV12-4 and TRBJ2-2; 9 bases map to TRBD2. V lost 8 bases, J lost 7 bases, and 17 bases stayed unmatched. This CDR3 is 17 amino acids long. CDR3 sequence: CASDRRGGTIGVGELFF. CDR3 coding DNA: TGTGCCAGCGATAGGCGGGGGGGGACGATCGGAGTCGGGGAGCTGTTTTTT.

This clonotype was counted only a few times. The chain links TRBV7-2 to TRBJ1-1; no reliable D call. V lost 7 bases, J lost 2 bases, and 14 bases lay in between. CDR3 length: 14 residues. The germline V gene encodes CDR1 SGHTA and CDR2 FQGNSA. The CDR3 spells CASNPLWTNTEAFF. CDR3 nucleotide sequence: TGTGCCAGCAACCCCCTTTGGACTAACACTGAAGCTTTCTTT.

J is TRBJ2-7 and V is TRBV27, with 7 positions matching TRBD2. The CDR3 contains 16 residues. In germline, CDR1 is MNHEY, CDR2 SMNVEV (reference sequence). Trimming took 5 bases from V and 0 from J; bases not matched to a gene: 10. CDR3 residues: CASSPRLAYSSYEQYF. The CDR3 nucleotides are TGTGCCAGCAGTCCCAGACTAGCTTACTCCTCCTACGAGCAGTACTTC.

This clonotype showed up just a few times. CDR3: CASTAGGINYGYTF. Here the CDR3 DNA reads TGTGCCAGCACCGCAGGAGGGATCAACTATGGCTACACCTTC. The rearrangement links TRBV28 to TRBJ1-2; no clear D. Trimming took 7 bases from V and 2 from J, leaving 14 bases between them. The CDR3 covers 14 residues. CDR1 is MDHEN and CDR2 is SYDVKM in the germline V gene.

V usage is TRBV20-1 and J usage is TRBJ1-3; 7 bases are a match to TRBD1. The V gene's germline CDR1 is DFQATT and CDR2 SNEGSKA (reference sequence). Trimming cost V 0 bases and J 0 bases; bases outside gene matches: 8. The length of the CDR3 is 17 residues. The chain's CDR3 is CSARDWAGGNSGNTIYF. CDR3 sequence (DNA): TGCAGTGCTAGAGATTGGGCAGGGGGAAACTCTGGAAACACCATATATTTT.

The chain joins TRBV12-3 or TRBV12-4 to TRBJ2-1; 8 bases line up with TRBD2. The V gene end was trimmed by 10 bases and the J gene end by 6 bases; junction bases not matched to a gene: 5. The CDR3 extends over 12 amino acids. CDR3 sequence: CATQRGPNEQFF. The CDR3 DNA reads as TGTGCCACCCAGCGGGGGCCCAATGAGCAGTTCTTC.

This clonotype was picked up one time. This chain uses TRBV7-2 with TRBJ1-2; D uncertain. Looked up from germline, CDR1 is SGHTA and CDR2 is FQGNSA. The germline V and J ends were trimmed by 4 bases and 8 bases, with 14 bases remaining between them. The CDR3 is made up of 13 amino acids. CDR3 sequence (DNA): TGTGCCAGCAGCTCTCACACCAGGCGGGGCTACACCTTC. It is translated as CASSSHTRRGYTF. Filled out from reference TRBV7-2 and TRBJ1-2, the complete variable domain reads GAGVSQSPSNKVTEKGKDVELRCDPISGHTALYWYRQSLGQGLEFLIYFQGNSAPDKSGLPSDRFSAERTGGSVSTLTIQRTQQEDSAVYLCASSSHTRRGYTFGSGTRLTVV.

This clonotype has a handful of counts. The DNA of the CDR3 is TGTGCCAGCAGCGCTTTAATGAACACTGAAGCTTTCTTT. This encodes CASSALMNTEAFF. The rearrangement links TRBV7-9 to TRBJ1-1; D call uncertain. The germline V gene has CDR1 SEHNR and CDR2 FQNEAQ (reference sequence). This CDR3 has 13 amino acids. V lost 5 bases and J 0 bases, leaving 7 bases between the germline ends.

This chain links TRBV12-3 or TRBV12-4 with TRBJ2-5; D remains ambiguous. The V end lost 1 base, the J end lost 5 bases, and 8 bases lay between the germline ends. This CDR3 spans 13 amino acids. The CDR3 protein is CASSLGGWETQYF. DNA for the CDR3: TGTGCCAGCAGTTTAGGAGGATGGGAGACCCAGTACTTC.

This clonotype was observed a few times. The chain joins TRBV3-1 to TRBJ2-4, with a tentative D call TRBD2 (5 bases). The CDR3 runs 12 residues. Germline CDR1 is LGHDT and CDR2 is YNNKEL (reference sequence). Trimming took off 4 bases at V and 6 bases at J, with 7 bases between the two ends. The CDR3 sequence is CASSPRGNIQYF. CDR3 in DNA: TGTGCCAGCAGCCCCCGGGGAAACATTCAGTACTTC. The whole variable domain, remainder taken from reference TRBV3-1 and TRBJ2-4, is DTAVSQTPKYLVTQMGNDKSIKCEQNLGHDTMYWYKQDSKKFLKIMFSYNNKELIINETVPNRFSPKSPDKAHLNLHINSLELGDSAVYFCASSPRGNIQYFGAGTRLSVL.

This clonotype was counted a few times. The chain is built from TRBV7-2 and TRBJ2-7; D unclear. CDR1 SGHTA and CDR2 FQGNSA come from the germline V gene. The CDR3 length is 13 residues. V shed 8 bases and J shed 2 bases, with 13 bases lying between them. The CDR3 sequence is CASARPGPYEQYF. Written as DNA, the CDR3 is TGTGCCAGCGCGAGACCGGGCCCCTACGAGCAGTACTTC. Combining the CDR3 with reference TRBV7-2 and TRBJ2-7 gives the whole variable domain GAGVSQSPSNKVTEKGKDVELRCDPISGHTALYWYRQSLGQGLEFLIYFQGNSAPDKSGLPSDRFSAERTGGSVSTLTIQRTQQEDSAVYLCASARPGPYEQYFGPGTRLTVT.

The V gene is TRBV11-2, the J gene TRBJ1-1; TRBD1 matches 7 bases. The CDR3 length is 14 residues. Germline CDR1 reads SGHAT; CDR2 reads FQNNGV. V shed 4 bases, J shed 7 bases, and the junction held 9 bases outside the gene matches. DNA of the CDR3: TGTGCCAGCAGCTGGCCCGGGACAGTAGTTGAAGCTTTCTTT. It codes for CASSWPGTVVEAFF.